A single sample gave rise to the 29 T cell receptor beta chains below, sequenced in a study of CD8+ T cells in alopecia areata. Treatment here: oral pan-JAK inhibitor, 5-10 mg twice daily. Extracted from the samples, RNA was reverse transcribed into cDNA to serve as the sequencing template. Sequencing was performed with immunoSEQ multiplex PCR; in TCRdb, only in-frame clones are kept and a portion is missing. In the table there are 64,000 or so clones, around 45% of which are singletons. This specimen was CD8+ T cells sorted from blood, taken around week 36, from a patient treated with tofacitinib. Receptors originate from a human donor with alopecia areata.

This sequence joins TRBV30 and TRBJ1-5; 8 positions match TRBD1. Germline V gene data show CDR1 as GTSNPN and CDR2 as SVGIG (reference sequence). The trim removed 1 base at V and 9 bases at J, leaving 5 bases unmatched. The CDR3 loop spans 13 amino acids. CDR3 nucleotides: TGTGCCTGGAGTGACAGGGGGTCGGGGCCCCAGCATTTT. It yields the protein CAWSDRGSGPQHF.

This clone showed up just a few times. J is TRBJ1-1 and V is TRBV29-1; perhaps TRBD1 as D (5 bases). The CDR3 extends over 11 amino acids. V lost 6 bases to trimming and J lost 10 bases, with 15 bases between them. Germline CDR1 and CDR2: SQVTM and ANQGSEA. CDR3 loop: CSVAQGGGAFF. DNA of the CDR3: TGCAGCGTAGCCCAGGGCGGGGGAGCTTTCTTT.

The chain links TRBV27 to TRBJ1-1; 11 nucleotides agree with TRBD1. The CDR3 contains 13 residues. The germline gives CDR1 MNHEY, CDR2 SMNVEV (reference sequence). Trimming cost V 6 bases and J 11 bases; bases outside gene matches: 8. CDR3 nucleotide sequence: TGTGCCAGCAGCCTAGGACAGGGGGCGGGGGCTTTCTTT. It yields the protein CASSLGQGAGAFF.

This sequence joins TRBV30 and TRBJ1-1; D is ambiguous. Trimming removed 5 bases at V and 1 base at J, with 17 bases between. Germline CDR1 reads GTSNPN; CDR2 reads SVGIG (reference sequence). This CDR3 has 15 residues. The CDR3: CAWLPLRPKNTEAFF. For the CDR3, the DNA is TGTGCCTGGCTACCTCTGAGGCCCAAGAACACTGAAGCTTTCTTT.

This clone was counted a few times. DNA of the CDR3: TGTGCCAGTAGTATCATGGGGAGCGGGGTCTACAATGAGCAGTTCTTC. Protein sequence: CASSIMGSGVYNEQFF. The rearrangement uses TRBV19 and TRBJ2-1; the match to TRBD2 covers 7 bases. In germline, CDR1 is LNHDA, CDR2 SQIVND (reference sequence). The V and J ends lost 3 bases and 3 bases, in that order; junction bases with no gene match: 8. The CDR3 consists of 16 residues. The full variable domain, in which reference TRBV19 and TRBJ2-1 provide the parts outside the CDR3, is DGGITQSPKYLFRKEGQNVTLSCEQNLNHDAMYWYRQDPGQGLRLIYYSQIVNDFQKGDIAEGYSVSREKKESFPLTVTSAQKNPTAFYLCASSIMGSGVYNEQFFGPGTRLTVL.

J is TRBJ2-7 and V is TRBV2; D is perhaps TRBD2 (6 bases). The CDR3 is 14 residues long. Germline-derived CDR1 and CDR2 are SNHLY and FYNNEI. The V end was cut by 2 bases, the J end by 3 bases, with 11 bases between. CDR3 DNA sequence: TGTGCCAGCAGTGAACGCGGGACTGACTACGAGCAGTACTTC. Protein sequence: CASSERGTDYEQYF.

The chain couples TRBV19 to TRBJ2-1; no firm D call. V shed 7 bases and J shed 3 bases, with 7 bases lying between them. The CDR3 is 12 residues long. The V gene's germline CDR1 is LNHDA and CDR2 SQIVND (reference sequence). The CDR3 DNA sequence: TGTGCCAGTATGACTGACTACAATGAGCAGTTCTTC. Translated: CASMTDYNEQFF.

The CDR3 here is CAWTSGANVLTF. The CDR3 nucleotides are TGTGCCTGGACCTCTGGGGCCAACGTCCTGACTTTC. The chain combines TRBV30 with TRBJ2-6; D remains unclear. With 4 bases removed from V and 0 bases from J, the gap between germline ends came to 1 base. In germline, CDR1 is GTSNPN, CDR2 SVGIG (reference sequence). This CDR3 has 12 residues.

The chain combines TRBV23-1 with TRBJ1-2; D remains ambiguous. TRBV23-1 is treated as an ORF (open reading frame) with a function not yet certain. The germline V and J ends were trimmed by 7 bases and 6 bases, with 18 bases remaining between them. The length of the CDR3 is 14 residues. This chain's CDR3 is CASILRGWLDGYTF. The CDR3 DNA is TGCGCCAGCATCCTCCGGGGTTGGCTGGATGGCTACACCTTC.

This clone was seen only a few times. The chain carries TRBV29-1 and TRBJ2-7; 10 bases match TRBD2. This CDR3 is built from 16 residues. J was trimmed by 7 bases and V by 4 bases; bases with no gene match: 16. Germline CDR1 is SQVTM and CDR2 is ANQGSEA. The DNA of the CDR3 is TGCAGCGTTGCGGGACAGGCAGCGGGAGGGACGGGGGAGCAGTACTTC. Amino acids: CSVAGQAAGGTGEQYF.

The V gene is TRBV4-1, the J gene TRBJ1-5; a weak D match, TRBD1 (6 bases). Trimming shortened V by 0 bases and J by 5 bases, and 11 bases separated the two germline ends. CDR1 is MGHRA and CDR2 is YSYEKL in the germline V gene. The CDR3 has 15 amino acids. CDR3 sequence reads: CASSQDQAGDQPQHF. The DNA for the CDR3 is TGCGCCAGCAGCCAAGATCAGGCAGGGGATCAGCCCCAGCATTTT.

The chain couples TRBV19 to TRBJ2-1; 13 nucleotides line up with TRBD2. Trimming at V came to 5 bases and at J to 2 bases, leaving 9 bases not matched to a gene. This CDR3 comprises 18 residues. Germline V gene sequence: CDR1 LNHDA, CDR2 SQIVND (reference sequence). The CDR3 is CASSGGLAGAYPYNEQFF. The CDR3 coding sequence is TGTGCCAGTAGTGGCGGACTAGCGGGAGCCTACCCCTACAATGAGCAGTTCTTC.

This chain uses TRBV9 with TRBJ1-1; 10 nucleotides match TRBD1. The V gene end was trimmed by 0 bases and the J gene end by 0 bases; junction bases not matched to a gene: 5. The V gene's germline CDR1 is SGDLS and CDR2 YYNGEE. The CDR3 has 17 amino acids. The CDR3 sequence: CASSVDGTGELNTEAFF. The CDR3 DNA is TGTGCCAGCAGCGTAGATGGGACAGGGGAATTGAACACTGAAGCTTTCTTT.

This clone has only a few counts. The J gene is TRBJ2-7, the V gene TRBV7-9, with D possibly matching TRBD2 (5 bases). V was shortened by 3 bases and J by 5 bases, with 14 bases between the two germline ends. Germline V CDR1 and CDR2: SEHNR, FQNEAQ (reference sequence). The CDR3 runs 14 residues. CDR3 region: CASSFFSIGDEQYF. CDR3 in DNA: TGTGCCAGCAGCTTTTTTTCGATCGGGGACGAGCAGTACTTC. Based on the CDR3 plus reference TRBV7-9 and TRBJ2-7, the full variable domain is DTGVSQNPRHKITKRGQNVTFRCDPISEHNRLYWYRQTLGQGPEFLTYFQNEAQLEKSRLLSDRFSAERPKGSFSTLEIQRTEQGDSAMYLCASSFFSIGDEQYFGPGTRLTVT.

This clone was counted between two and nine times. The identical CDR3 is also encoded by other nucleotide sequences in the sample. The V and J genes are TRBV9 and TRBJ2-7; 8 nucleotides match TRBD2. Germline V gene data show CDR1 as SGDLS and CDR2 as YYNGEE. Trimming at V came to 2 bases and at J to 0 bases, leaving 4 bases not matched to a gene. This CDR3 has 15 residues. CDR3 in amino acids: CASSVASGFSYEQYF. In DNA, the CDR3 is TGTGCCAGCAGCGTGGCTAGCGGGTTCTCCTACGAGCAGTACTTC.

The chain is built from TRBV7-3 and TRBJ2-1; TRBD2 matches at 10 bases. Germline V gene data show CDR1 as SGHTA and CDR2 as FQGTGA. The CDR3 runs to 16 residues. V lost 5 bases to trimming and J lost 4 bases; unmatched junction nucleotides: 8. This chain's CDR3 is CASSTTSGIRYNEQFF. CDR3 DNA sequence: TGTGCCAGCAGCACAACTAGCGGGATACGTTACAATGAGCAGTTCTTC.

This clone occurred a few times. This chain uses TRBV5-6 with TRBJ2-1; D is unresolved. The CDR3 has 12 residues. Germline CDR1 reads SGHDT; CDR2 reads YYEEEE. V shed 4 bases and J shed 4 bases, with 6 bases lying between them. The CDR3 region is CASSTSYNEQFF. For the CDR3, the DNA is TGTGCCAGCAGCACCAGTTACAATGAGCAGTTCTTC.

The V call is TRBV29-1, the J call TRBJ2-3; TRBD2 matches at 7 bases. The CDR3 runs 14 residues. V shed 3 bases, J shed 2 bases, and the junction held 5 bases outside the gene matches. Germline V gene sequence: CDR1 SQVTM, CDR2 ANQGSEA. The CDR3 reads CSVDIGRPTDTQYF. As DNA, the CDR3 is TGCAGCGTTGACATCGGGAGGCCCACAGATACGCAGTATTTT.

This chain connects TRBV30 to TRBJ2-1; no firm D call. Germline V gives CDR1 GTSNPN, CDR2 SVGIG (reference sequence). The CDR3 is 12 residues long. Deletions cut 4 bases from V and 8 bases from J, with 12 bases between. Written as DNA, the CDR3 is TGTGCCTGGAATCCCAAAGTCTATGAGCAGTTCTTC. It encodes CAWNPKVYEQFF.

The chain recombines TRBV7-9 with TRBJ2-3; D remains ambiguous. V lost 4 bases to trimming and J lost 2 bases, with 7 bases between them. The CDR3 loop spans 13 amino acids. The germline CDR1 and CDR2 sequences are SEHNR and FQNEAQ (reference sequence). In DNA form, the CDR3 reads TGTGCCAGCAGCTCTCCTATCACAGATACGCAGTATTTT. It encodes CASSSPITDTQYF.

This chain joins TRBV2 and TRBJ2-1; a weak D match, TRBD2 (6 bases). The CDR3 is 15 amino acids. The germline gives CDR1 SNHLY, CDR2 FYNNEI. The ends were cut back, 3 bases at V and 8 bases at J, with 17 bases in the middle. In DNA form, the CDR3 reads TGTGCCAGCAGTGACCGGGGGAGGTGGTTGGATGAGCAGTTCTTC. This sequence encodes CASSDRGRWLDEQFF.

The chain employs TRBV7-9 and TRBJ1-2, with D uncertain. The CDR3 sequence is 14 residues long. V gave up 2 bases and J gave up 4 bases, with 11 bases separating them. Germline values: CDR1 SEHNR, CDR2 FQNEAQ (reference sequence). CDR3: CASSLSTQLYGYTF. For the CDR3, the DNA is TGTGCCAGCAGCTTAAGCACACAGCTCTATGGCTACACCTTC.

The chain is built from TRBV5-5 and TRBJ2-6; 8 bases line up with TRBD1. V trimming: 3 bases; J trimming: 0 bases; junction bases outside the gene matches: 14. The CDR3 runs to 20 residues. The V gene's germline CDR1 is SGHKS and CDR2 YYEKEE (reference sequence). The CDR3 is CASSSPGQGKKSSGANVLTF. The CDR3 coding sequence is TGTGCCAGCAGCTCTCCCGGACAGGGCAAAAAGAGCTCTGGGGCCAACGTCCTGACTTTC.

V usage is TRBV29-1 and J usage is TRBJ1-2; 7 nucleotides line up with TRBD1. Germline V CDR1 and CDR2: SQVTM, ANQGSEA. Trimming removed 6 bases from V and 4 bases from J; junction bases left unmatched: 11. CDR3 length: 14 amino acids. The CDR3 DNA reads as TGCAGCGTGGATCATGACAGGGCGGGCTATGGCTACACCTTC. The encoded protein is CSVDHDRAGYGYTF.

The chain couples TRBV13 to TRBJ2-1; TRBD2 is a possible D gene (6 bases). The germline gives CDR1 PRHDT, CDR2 FYEKMQ (reference sequence). The CDR3 extends over 15 amino acids. Trimming removed 4 bases at V and 6 bases at J, with 16 bases between. The DNA of the CDR3 is TGTGCCAGCAGCTACCCTAGCGCCCCCTTCAATGAGCAGTTCTTC. Protein product: CASSYPSAPFNEQFF.

This clone was detected a few times. Other nucleotide sequences in the sample specify the same CDR3. V usage is TRBV29-1 and J usage is TRBJ2-1; TRBD2 is a possible D gene (6 bases). Trimming removed 1 base at V and 4 bases at J, with 8 bases between. Per the germline V gene, CDR1 is SQVTM and CDR2 is ANQGSEA. The CDR3 extends over 13 amino acids. CDR3 nucleotide sequence: TGCAGCGTTGAAGGCGGGGCTTACAATGAGCAGTTCTTC. It yields the protein CSVEGGAYNEQFF.

The chain uses TRBV27 and TRBJ2-1, with TRBD2 as a possible D gene (7 bases). The CDR3 spans 16 residues. Germline V lookup: CDR1 MNHEY, CDR2 SMNVEV (reference sequence). Trimming removed 4 bases from V and 2 bases from J, with 15 bases in between. As DNA, the CDR3 is TGTGCCAGCAGTTACCTGTCGGGGGGCGCCTACAATGAGCAGTTCTTC. Translation: CASSYLSGGAYNEQFF.

The chain links TRBV7-6 to TRBJ2-7, with D perhaps matching TRBD2 (6 bases). This CDR3 is 13 amino acids long. Germline V gene data show CDR1 as SGHVS and CDR2 as FNYEAQ. Trimming shortened V by 4 bases and J by 2 bases, and 9 bases separated the two germline ends. This CDR3 reads CASSSSGAYEQYF. The CDR3 DNA reads as TGTGCCAGCAGCTCTTCGGGAGCCTACGAGCAGTACTTC.

The chain has TRBV28 and TRBJ2-6; D gene unclear. Germline V CDR1 and CDR2: MDHEN, SYDVKM. The V end lost 8 bases, the J end lost 0 bases, and 11 bases lay between the germline ends. The length of the CDR3 is 15 residues. The CDR3 region is CASVNPFSGANVLTF. Written as DNA, the CDR3 is TGTGCCAGCGTTAATCCCTTCTCTGGGGCCAACGTCCTGACTTTC. The whole variable domain, filled in from reference TRBV28 and TRBJ2-6, reads DVKVTQSSRYLVKRTGEKVFLECVQDMDHENMFWYRQDPGLGLRLIYFSYDVKMKEKGDIPEGYSVSREKKERFSLILESASTNQTSMYLCASVNPFSGANVLTFGAGSRLTVL.